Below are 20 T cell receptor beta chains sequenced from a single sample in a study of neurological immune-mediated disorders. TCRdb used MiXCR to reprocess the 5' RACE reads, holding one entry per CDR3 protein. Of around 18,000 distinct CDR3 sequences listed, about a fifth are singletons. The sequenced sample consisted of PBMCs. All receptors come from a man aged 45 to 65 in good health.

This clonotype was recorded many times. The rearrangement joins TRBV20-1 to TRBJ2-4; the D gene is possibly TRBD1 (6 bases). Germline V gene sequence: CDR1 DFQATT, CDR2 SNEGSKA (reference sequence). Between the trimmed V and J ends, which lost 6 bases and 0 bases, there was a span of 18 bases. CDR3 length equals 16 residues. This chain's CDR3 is CSAPGRGLIAKNIQYF. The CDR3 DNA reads TGCAGTGCCCCTGGAAGGGGGTTGATAGCCAAAAACATTCAGTACTTC.

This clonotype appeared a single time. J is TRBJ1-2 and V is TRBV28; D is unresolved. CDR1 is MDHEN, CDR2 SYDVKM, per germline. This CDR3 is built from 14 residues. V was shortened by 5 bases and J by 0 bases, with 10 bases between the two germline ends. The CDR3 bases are TGTGCCAGCAGTCAAGGGCTCTCTAACTATGGCTACACCTTC. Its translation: CASSQGLSNYGYTF.

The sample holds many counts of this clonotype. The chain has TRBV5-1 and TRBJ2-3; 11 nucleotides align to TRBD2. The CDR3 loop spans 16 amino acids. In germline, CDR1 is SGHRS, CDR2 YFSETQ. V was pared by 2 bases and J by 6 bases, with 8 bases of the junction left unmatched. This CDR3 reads CASSLGLAGGIDTQYF. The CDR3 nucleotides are TGCGCCAGCAGCTTAGGTTTAGCGGGAGGGATCGATACGCAGTATTTT. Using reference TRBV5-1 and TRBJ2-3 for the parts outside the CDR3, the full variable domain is KAGVTQTPRYLIKTRGQQVTLSCSPISGHRSVSWYQQTPGQGLQFLFEYFSETQRNKGNFPGRFSGRQFSNSRSEMNVSTLELGDSALYLCASSLGLAGGIDTQYFGPGTRLTVL.

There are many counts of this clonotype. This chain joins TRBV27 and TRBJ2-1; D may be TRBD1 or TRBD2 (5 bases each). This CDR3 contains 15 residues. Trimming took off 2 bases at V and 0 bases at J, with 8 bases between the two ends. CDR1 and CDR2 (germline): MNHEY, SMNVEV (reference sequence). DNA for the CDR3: TGTGCCAGCAGTTTACGGGGCAGCTCCTACAATGAGCAGTTCTTC. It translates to CASSLRGSSYNEQFF.

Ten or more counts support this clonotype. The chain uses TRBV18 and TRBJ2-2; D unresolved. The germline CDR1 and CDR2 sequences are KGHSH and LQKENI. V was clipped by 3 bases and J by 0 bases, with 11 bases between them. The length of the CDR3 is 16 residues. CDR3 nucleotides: TGTGCCAGCTCACCGGAAACGGCCGCGAACACCGGGGAGCTGTTTTTT. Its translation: CASSPETAANTGELFF.

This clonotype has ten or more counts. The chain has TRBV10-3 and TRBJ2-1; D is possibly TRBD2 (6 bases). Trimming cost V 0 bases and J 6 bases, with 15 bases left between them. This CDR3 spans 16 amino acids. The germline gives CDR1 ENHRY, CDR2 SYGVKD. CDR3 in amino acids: CAISESGSGESNEQFF. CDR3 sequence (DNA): TGTGCCATCAGTGAGTCGGGTTCGGGAGAGAGCAATGAGCAGTTCTTC.

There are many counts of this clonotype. As DNA, the CDR3 is TGCAGTGCTAGAGCACTAGATTTCAATGAGCAGTTCTTC. It translates to CSARALDFNEQFF. V gene TRBV20-1 combines with J gene TRBJ2-1; D is possibly TRBD2 (5 bases). Germline V lookup: CDR1 DFQATT, CDR2 SNEGSKA (reference sequence). V lost 1 base, J lost 6 bases, and 10 bases lay in between. The CDR3 runs 13 residues.

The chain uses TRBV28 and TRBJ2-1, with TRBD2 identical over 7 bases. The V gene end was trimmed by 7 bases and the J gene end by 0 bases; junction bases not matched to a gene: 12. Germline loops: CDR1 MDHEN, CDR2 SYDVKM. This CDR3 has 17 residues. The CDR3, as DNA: TGTGCCAGCATGAGGCTAGCGGAGACCTTCTCCTACAATGAGCAGTTCTTC. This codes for CASMRLAETFSYNEQFF.

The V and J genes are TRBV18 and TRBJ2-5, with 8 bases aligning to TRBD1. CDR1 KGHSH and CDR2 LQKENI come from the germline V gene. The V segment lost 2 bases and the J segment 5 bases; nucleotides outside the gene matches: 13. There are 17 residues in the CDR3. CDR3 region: CASSPTPLLTGAETQYF. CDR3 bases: TGTGCCAGCTCACCAACTCCTCTACTGACAGGGGCGGAGACCCAGTACTTC.

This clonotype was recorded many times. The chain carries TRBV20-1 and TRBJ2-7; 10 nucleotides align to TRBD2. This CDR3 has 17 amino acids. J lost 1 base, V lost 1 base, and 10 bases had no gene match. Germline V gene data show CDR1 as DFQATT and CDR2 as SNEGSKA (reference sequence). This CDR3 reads CSARGGSRTSGSYEQYF. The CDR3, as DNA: TGCAGTGCTAGAGGAGGCAGTCGGACTAGCGGTTCCTACGAGCAGTACTTC.

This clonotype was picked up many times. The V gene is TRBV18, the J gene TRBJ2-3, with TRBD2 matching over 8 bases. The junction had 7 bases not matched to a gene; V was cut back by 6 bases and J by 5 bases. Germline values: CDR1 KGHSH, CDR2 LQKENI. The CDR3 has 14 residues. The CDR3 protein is CASSQASGRDTQYF. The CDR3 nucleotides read TGTGCCAGCTCGCAGGCAAGCGGGAGAGATACGCAGTATTTT.

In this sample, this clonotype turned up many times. The CDR3 here is CASSLAKLAGGPRRTDTQYF. The CDR3 DNA reads as TGTGCCAGCAGCTTAGCGAAACTAGCGGGAGGGCCTAGACGCACAGATACGCAGTATTTT. V usage is TRBV7-2 and J usage is TRBJ2-3, with 13 bases lining up with TRBD2. CDR1 and CDR2 (germline): SGHTA, FQGNSA. The CDR3 is 20 residues long. V gave up 0 bases and J gave up 1 base; unmatched junction bases: 10.

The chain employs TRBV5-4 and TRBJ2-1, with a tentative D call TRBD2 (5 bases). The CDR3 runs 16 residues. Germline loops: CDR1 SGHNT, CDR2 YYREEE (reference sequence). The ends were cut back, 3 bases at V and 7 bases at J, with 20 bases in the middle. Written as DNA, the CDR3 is TGTGCCAGCAGCTCTTCTAGCTTCACCGCTAGGAATGAGCAGTTCTTC. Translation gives CASSSSSFTARNEQFF.

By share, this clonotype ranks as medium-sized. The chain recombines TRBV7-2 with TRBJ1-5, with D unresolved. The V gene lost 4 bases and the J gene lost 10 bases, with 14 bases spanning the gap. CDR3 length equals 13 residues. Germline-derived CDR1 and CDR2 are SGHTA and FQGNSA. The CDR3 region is CASSSSRVSPQHF. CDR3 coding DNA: TGTGCCAGCAGCTCCTCGAGAGTCAGCCCCCAGCATTTT.

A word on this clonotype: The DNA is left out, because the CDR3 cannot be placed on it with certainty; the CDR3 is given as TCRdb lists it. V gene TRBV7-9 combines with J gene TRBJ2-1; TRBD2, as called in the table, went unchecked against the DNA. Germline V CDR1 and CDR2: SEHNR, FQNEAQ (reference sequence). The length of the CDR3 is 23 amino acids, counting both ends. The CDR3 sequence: CASSFYICGARQGQESSYNEQFF.

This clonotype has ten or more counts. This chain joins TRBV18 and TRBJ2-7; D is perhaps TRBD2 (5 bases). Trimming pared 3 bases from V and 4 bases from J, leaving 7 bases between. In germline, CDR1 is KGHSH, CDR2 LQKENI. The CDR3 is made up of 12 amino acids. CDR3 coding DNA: TGTGCCAGCTCACCCGAGGGTTACGAGCAGTACTTC. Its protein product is CASSPEGYEQYF.

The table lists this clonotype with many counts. The CDR3 region has the DNA TGTGCCAGCAGCTTGGATCGGGGCGGGAGCGGAGCTTTCTTT. Its protein is CASSLDRGGSGAFF. V gene TRBV5-4 combines with J gene TRBJ1-1; D might be TRBD1 (5 bases). Germline values: CDR1 SGHNT, CDR2 YYREEE (reference sequence). This CDR3 is built from 14 residues. The V and J ends lost 0 bases and 10 bases respectively, with 16 bases between them.

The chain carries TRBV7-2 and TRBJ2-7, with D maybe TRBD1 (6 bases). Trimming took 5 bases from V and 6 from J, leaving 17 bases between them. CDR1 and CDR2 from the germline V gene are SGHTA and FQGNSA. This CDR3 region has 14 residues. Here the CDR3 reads CASSQGTGSGEQYF. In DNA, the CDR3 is TGTGCCAGCAGCCAGGGAACAGGGTCGGGCGAGCAGTACTTC.

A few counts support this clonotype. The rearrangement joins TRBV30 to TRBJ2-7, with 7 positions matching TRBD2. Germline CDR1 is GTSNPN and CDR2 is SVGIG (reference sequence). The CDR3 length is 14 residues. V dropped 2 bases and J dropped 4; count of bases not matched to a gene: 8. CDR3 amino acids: CAWSSGGGTYEQYF. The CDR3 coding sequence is TGTGCCTGGAGTTCTGGCGGGGGAACTTACGAGCAGTACTTC.

The CDR3 nucleotides are TGTGCCAGCAGTTTAAGCCCACTTGAGCAGTTCTTC. As protein: CASSLSPLEQFF. The J gene is TRBJ2-1, the V gene TRBV27; no firm D call. The CDR3 is made up of 12 amino acids. From germline, CDR1 is MNHEY and CDR2 SMNVEV (reference sequence). V was shortened by 2 bases and J by 9 bases, with 8 bases between the two germline ends.